Listed here is a single TCR beta chain. This record belongs to a study of T cells in tuberculosis. No alpha-beta pairing information exists for these sequences. Assay: immunoSEQ multiplex PCR; the TCRdb copy retains only in-frame clones and omits some. The sample holds tens of thousands of clones; under 95% are singletons and the top ten take 1.5% to 2%. Study-wide findings and caveats: The stringent gate may have excluded weak CD1B-GMM tetramer binders.

This CDR3 has 13 residues. Trimming took off 0 bases at V and 9 bases at J, with 10 bases between the two ends. Germline-derived CDR1 and CDR2 are SGHNT and YYREEE (reference sequence). After thawing and overnight rest, PBMC were stained with GMM-loaded CD1B tetramer, viability dye and anti-CD3 for sorting. The CD1B tetramers carried C32 glucose monomycolate purified from Rhodococcus equi. Tetramer-sorted PBMC had been CD14 monocyte-depleted before freezing. This receptor was taken from an adult woman with latent tuberculosis. Specimen: CD1b-GMM tetramer-negative cells sorted from PBMCs. V usage is TRBV5-4 and J usage is TRBJ2-4; D is perhaps TRBD2 (6 bases). The chain's CDR3 is CASSLVRDSIQYF. CDR3 DNA sequence: TGTGCCAGCAGCTTGGTAAGGGACTCCATTCAGTACTTC. The full variable domain, in which reference TRBV5-4 and TRBJ2-4 provide the parts outside the CDR3, is ETGVTQSPTHLIKTRGQQVTLRCSSQSGHNTVSWYQQALGQGPQFIFQYYREEENGRGNFPPRFSGLQFPNYSSELNVNALELDDSALYLCASSLVRDSIQYFGAGTRLSVL.